These 17 T cell receptor beta chains were sequenced from one sample in a study of blood T cell repertoires in COVID-19. Clones were read by immunoSEQ multiplex PCR, and TCRdb kept only the in-frame ones, dropping some. The sample has 160,000 or so clones; 79% are singletons. Source material: peripheral blood. These receptor sequences come from a woman aged 55-69 years with COVID-19, enrolled during active disease.

J is TRBJ2-1 and V is TRBV27, with D unresolved. Germline V lookup: CDR1 MNHEY, CDR2 SMNVEV (reference sequence). The CDR3 has 14 amino acids. Trimming pared 7 bases from V and 10 bases from J, leaving 20 bases between. This CDR3 is CASTPLPIVREQFF. DNA for the CDR3: TGTGCCAGCACCCCTCTACCCATAGTCCGGGAGCAGTTCTTC.

This clone has only a few counts. The chain links TRBV14 to TRBJ1-2, with TRBD1 identical over 8 bases. The CDR3 extends over 15 amino acids. Germline CDR1 SGHDN, CDR2 FVKESK. V shed 4 bases, J shed 5 bases, and the junction held 9 bases outside the gene matches. The CDR3 DNA is TGTGCCAGCAGCCCGGGACAGGCTTTACTATATGGCTACACCTTC. Amino acid sequence: CASSPGQALLYGYTF. The variable domain in full, completed from reference TRBV14 and TRBJ1-2, reads EAGVTQFPSHSVIEKGQTVTLRCDPISGHDNLYWYRRVMGKEIKFLLHFVKESKQDESGMPNNRFLAERTGGTYSTLKVQPAELEDSGVYFCASSPGQALLYGYTFGSGTRLTVV.

V is TRBV28 and J is TRBJ1-2; D is uncertain. Germline V gives CDR1 MDHEN, CDR2 SYDVKM. This CDR3 contains 11 residues. The CDR3 DNA sequence: TGTGGAGCTAGTACCCGATATGGCTACACCTTC. The encoded protein is CGASTRYGYTF.

The sample holds a few counts of this clone. The V gene is TRBV12-2, the J gene TRBJ1-2; TRBD1, the D gene given by the table, was not confirmed from the DNA. TRBV12-2 is assigned pseudogene status. The CDR3 is 15 amino acids. The CDR3 region is CASRLARTGESGYTF. Here the CDR3 DNA reads TGTGCAAGTCGCTTAGCTAGGACAGGGGAAAGTGGCTACACCTTC.

The V and J genes are TRBV9 and TRBJ2-1; TRBD2 matches 8 bases. The ends lost 3 bases at V and 6 bases at J; junction bases unmatched: 5. The CDR3 is 14 residues long. Germline lookup yields CDR1 SGDLS and CDR2 YYNGEE. The CDR3 DNA follows: TGTGCCAGCAGCGCCGGGACTAGGGGCAATGAGCAGTTCTTC. Its translation: CASSAGTRGNEQFF.

The J gene is TRBJ2-1, the V gene TRBV6-5; TRBD1 matches 10 bases. Germline assignment: CDR1 MNHEY and CDR2 SVGAGI. The CDR3 runs 14 residues. The ends lost 5 bases at V and 7 bases at J; junction bases unmatched: 5. The CDR3 spells CASSPGQGGNEQFF. CDR3 in DNA: TGTGCCAGCAGTCCCGGACAGGGGGGGAATGAGCAGTTCTTC.

This clone has a single count. The J gene is TRBJ1-2, the V gene TRBV7-9, with no clear D. CDR3 size: 12 residues. With 2 bases removed from V and 3 bases from J, the gap between germline ends came to 4 bases. Per germline, CDR1 SEHNR and CDR2 FQNEAQ (reference sequence). CDR3 DNA sequence: TGTGCCAGCAGCTTATATGACTATGGCTACACCTTC. Amino acid sequence: CASSLYDYGYTF.

This sequence joins TRBV2 and TRBJ1-5; D might be TRBD1 (5 bases). CDR3 length: 15 residues. V was shortened by 3 bases and J by 0 bases, with 9 bases between the two germline ends. Germline V CDR1 and CDR2: SNHLY, FYNNEI. CDR3 DNA: TGTGCCAGCAGTGAGACAGATAATAGCAATCAGCCCCAGCATTTT. As protein: CASSETDNSNQPQHF.

About this clone itself: At one of its ends the junction is not consistent with the germline gene, which may arise from a read error. The chain recombines TRBV19 with TRBJ1-3; weak D call: TRBD1 (6 bases). Germline values: CDR1 LNHDA, CDR2 SQIVND (reference sequence). The CDR3 loop spans 14 amino acids. The CDR3, as DNA: TGTGCCAGCAGTACCGGGACACTAGGAAACACCATATATTTT. The encoded protein is CASSTGTLGNTIYF.

This sequence joins TRBV28 and TRBJ2-5; possibly TRBD2 for D (6 bases). The germline gives CDR1 MDHEN, CDR2 SYDVKM. Deletions cut 3 bases from V and 8 bases from J, with 16 bases between. The CDR3 extends over 14 amino acids. CDR3 in amino acids: CASSLTGVGPTQYF. For the CDR3, the DNA is TGTGCCAGCAGTTTGACGGGAGTGGGTCCAACCCAGTACTTC.

The V and J genes are TRBV19 and TRBJ2-6; D is unresolved. V dropped 0 bases and J dropped 0 bases, with 9 bases sitting between them. Germline CDR1 reads LNHDA; CDR2 reads SQIVND (reference sequence). The CDR3 covers 17 residues. In DNA, the CDR3 is TGTGCCAGTAGTATAGATGTTGCGTTCTCTGGGGCCAACGTCCTGACTTTC. Its protein is CASSIDVAFSGANVLTF.

J is TRBJ1-3 and V is TRBV2; no clear D. The V gene lost 3 bases and the J gene lost 8 bases, with 14 bases spanning the gap. Germline CDR1 reads SNHLY; CDR2 reads FYNNEI. This CDR3 spans 14 amino acids. The CDR3, as DNA: TGTGCCAGCAGTGATTCAGTACGAGAGGACACCATATATTTT. Its translation is CASSDSVREDTIYF.

This clone showed up just a few times. This chain joins TRBV28 and TRBJ1-2; no clear D. Germline CDR1 MDHEN, CDR2 SYDVKM. V lost 8 bases, J lost 2 bases, and 9 bases lay in between. The CDR3 is 12 amino acids. CDR3 sequence reads: CASGPWNYGYTF. As DNA, the CDR3 is TGTGCCAGCGGGCCCTGGAACTATGGCTACACCTTC.

This chain uses TRBV5-8 with TRBJ1-5, with a weak D call TRBD1 (6 bases). Trimming pared 0 bases from V and 6 bases from J, leaving 10 bases between. The CDR3 has 14 amino acids. CDR1 is SGHTS and CDR2 is YDEGEE in the germline V gene. This CDR3 is CASSLGRGSQPQHF. The CDR3 region has the DNA TGTGCCAGCAGCTTGGGCAGGGGATCTCAGCCCCAGCATTTT.

J is TRBJ2-7 and V is TRBV6-5; 13 bases map to TRBD2. The V gene end was trimmed by 4 bases and the J gene end by 3 bases; junction bases not matched to a gene: 6. The CDR3 length is 16 residues. Germline values: CDR1 MNHEY, CDR2 SVGAGI. CDR3 coding DNA: TGTGCCAGCAGTTTCTCACGGACTAGCGGGAGCTACGAGCAGTACTTC. It translates to CASSFSRTSGSYEQYF.

The chain has TRBV20-1 and TRBJ2-5; D is ambiguous. The CDR3 has 10 amino acids. Germline V gives CDR1 DFQATT, CDR2 SNEGSKA (reference sequence). This chain's CDR3 is CRALGETQYF. The CDR3 nucleotides are TGCAGAGCCCTCGGAGAGACCCAGTACTTC.

The V and J genes are TRBV5-8 and TRBJ2-5, with a tentative D call TRBD1 (5 bases). V lost 8 bases and J lost 5, with 13 bases in between. Germline V lookup: CDR1 SGHTS, CDR2 YDEGEE. The CDR3 is 12 amino acids. DNA for the CDR3: TGTGCCAGTCAGGGTGTCTGGGAGACCCAGTACTTC. Residues: CASQGVWETQYF.